The 15 T cell receptor beta chains below all came from one sample that was sequenced in a study of T cell responses to AZD1222 COVID-19 vaccine. Sequencing used immunoSEQ multiplex PCR; TCRdb keeps in-frame clones, though not all of them. The sample includes about 110,000 clones, around 90% of them seen just once. This sample comprised peripheral blood, obtained on day 0 of MenACWY control vaccination. The origin of the receptors is an adult in good health.

The J gene is TRBJ1-2, the V gene TRBV3-1 (or the pseudogene TRBV3-2), with D possibly TRBD1 on 6 matching bases. The CDR3 spans 17 residues. CDR1 and CDR2 from the germline V gene are LGHDT and YNNKEL (reference sequence). V was cut by 3 bases and J by 2 bases, with 19 bases left in between. The CDR3 protein is CASSHQRGGSLNYGYTF. CDR3 bases: TGTGCCAGCAGCCATCAAAGGGGGGGTTCATTAAACTATGGCTACACCTTC.

V is TRBV28 and J is TRBJ1-4; a possible D gene is TRBD1 (5 bases). CDR1 MDHEN and CDR2 SYDVKM come from the germline V gene. This CDR3 region has 16 residues. The ends were cut back, 10 bases at V and 2 bases at J, with 20 bases in the middle. CDR3 sequence: CATVEGRGRTNEKLFF. The CDR3, as DNA: TGTGCCACCGTCGAGGGACGGGGCAGGACTAATGAAAAACTGTTTTTT. Drawing the rest from reference TRBV28 and TRBJ1-4, the complete variable domain is DVKVTQSSRYLVKRTGEKVFLECVQDMDHENMFWYRQDPGLGLRLIYFSYDVKMKEKGDIPEGYSVSREKKERFSLILESASTNQTSMYLCATVEGRGRTNEKLFFGSGTQLSVL.

This rearrangement joins TRBV19 to TRBJ1-1, with D tentatively TRBD1 (6 bases). Trimming pared 3 bases from V and 4 bases from J, leaving 12 bases between. CDR3 length: 14 residues. Germline loops: CDR1 LNHDA, CDR2 SQIVND (reference sequence). This chain's CDR3 is CASSIGGGITEAFF. The CDR3 region has the DNA TGTGCCAGTAGTATTGGGGGCGGGATCACTGAAGCTTTCTTT.

This chain connects TRBV2 to TRBJ2-7, with a tentative D call TRBD1 (5 bases). Trimming removed 2 bases at V and 1 base at J, with 9 bases between. Per the germline V gene, CDR1 is SNHLY and CDR2 is FYNNEI. This CDR3 comprises 14 residues. CDR3 loop: CASSESAGSYEQYF. The DNA for the CDR3 is TGTGCCAGCAGTGAAAGCGCAGGGTCCTACGAGCAGTACTTC. Based on the CDR3 plus reference TRBV2 and TRBJ2-7, the full variable domain is EPEVTQTPSHQVTQMGQEVILRCVPISNHLYFYWYRQILGQKVEFLVSFYNNEISEKSEIFDDQFSVERPDGSNFTLKIRSTKLEDSAMYFCASSESAGSYEQYFGPGTRLTVT.

The genes are TRBV30 and TRBJ2-7; a possible D gene is TRBD1 (6 bases). Per germline, CDR1 GTSNPN and CDR2 SVGIG (reference sequence). With 3 bases removed from V and 0 bases from J, the gap between germline ends came to 12 bases. The CDR3 is 14 amino acids. The CDR3 nucleotides are TGTGCCTGGAGGCCAGGGGAGTACTCCTACGAGCAGTACTTC. It specifies CAWRPGEYSYEQYF. Full variable domain (outside the CDR3, taken from reference TRBV30 and TRBJ2-7): SQTIHQWPATLVQPVGSPLSLECTVEGTSNPNLYWYRQAAGRGLQLLFYSVGIGQISSEVPQNLSASRPQDRQFILSSKKLLLSDSGFYLCAWRPGEYSYEQYFGPGTRLTVT.

This sequence joins TRBV7-9 and TRBJ1-6; D gene uncertain. Trimming removed 5 bases at V and 9 bases at J, with 14 bases between. The CDR3 sequence is 14 residues long. CDR1 and CDR2 (germline): SEHNR, FQNEAQ (reference sequence). The chain's CDR3 is CASSPRGGLSPLHF. The CDR3 DNA is TGTGCCAGCAGCCCGAGAGGCGGCCTTTCACCCCTCCACTTT.

The chain joins TRBV30 to TRBJ1-1, with 7 bases identical to TRBD1. Trimming cost V 2 bases and J 7 bases; bases outside gene matches: 16. The CDR3 length is 16 residues. CDR1 is GTSNPN and CDR2 is SVGIG in the germline V gene (reference sequence). The CDR3 sequence: CAWSHPGQLPVGEAFF. CDR3 coding DNA: TGTGCCTGGAGTCATCCGGGACAGCTGCCAGTGGGTGAAGCTTTCTTT.

This clone occurred once. The chain couples TRBV6-5 to TRBJ1-2; 8 bases are a match to TRBD1. V shed 2 bases and J 4 bases; nucleotides not matched to a gene: 6. Looked up from germline, CDR1 is MNHEY and CDR2 is SVGAGI. The CDR3 loop spans 15 amino acids. In nucleotides, the CDR3 is TGTGCCAGCAGTTACGGAACAGGGGGAACCTATGGCTACACCTTC. Its translation is CASSYGTGGTYGYTF.

This clone has only one observation. The V call is TRBV4-2, the J call TRBJ1-4; D unresolved. The germline gives CDR1 LGHNA, CDR2 YNFKEQ. V lost 0 bases, J lost 8 bases, and 10 bases lay in between. The CDR3 consists of 14 residues. CDR3 amino acids: CASSQDYPPEKLFF. The CDR3 DNA is TGTGCCAGCAGCCAAGACTACCCCCCAGAAAAACTGTTTTTT.

The chain carries TRBV18 and TRBJ1-4; D remains unclear. This CDR3 spans 14 amino acids. V was shortened by 6 bases and J by 2 bases, with 10 bases between the two germline ends. Germline V lookup: CDR1 KGHSH, CDR2 LQKENI. This chain's CDR3 is CASSPLETNEKLFF. CDR3 bases: TGTGCCAGCTCGCCCCTAGAGACTAATGAAAAACTGTTTTTT.

The chain uses TRBV24-1 and TRBJ2-3; 8 bases line up with TRBD1. The CDR3 sequence is 16 residues long. The V segment lost 9 bases and the J segment 1 base; nucleotides outside the gene matches: 11. Germline V gene lookup returns CDR1 KGHDR and CDR2 SFDVKD. CDR3 DNA: TGTGCCACCCGAGACAGGGGCGCTCAAGGCACAGATACGCAGTATTTT. It translates to CATRDRGAQGTDTQYF.

V is TRBV5-1 and J is TRBJ2-5; TRBD1 aligns across 9 bases. Germline V lookup: CDR1 SGHRS, CDR2 YFSETQ. The CDR3 spans 16 residues. V lost 0 bases to trimming and J lost 3 bases; unmatched junction nucleotides: 6. In nucleotides, the CDR3 is TGCGCCAGCAGCTTGGTCGGACAGGGGATCGAAGAGACCCAGTACTTC. Amino acids: CASSLVGQGIEETQYF.

V usage is TRBV6-1 and J usage is TRBJ1-4, with 9 nucleotides matching TRBD1. The CDR3 is 15 residues long. Germline V gives CDR1 MNHNS, CDR2 SASEGT. V lost 4 bases to trimming and J lost 7 bases; unmatched junction nucleotides: 7. CDR3 in DNA: TGTGCCAGCAGTGCCCGACAGGGGGGTACTGAAAAACTGTTTTTT. Its protein is CASSARQGGTEKLFF.

The V call is TRBV3-1 (or the pseudogene TRBV3-2), the J call TRBJ1-4; D is unclear. The V gene's germline CDR1 is LGHDT and CDR2 YNNKEL (reference sequence). The length of the CDR3 is 19 residues. Trimming stripped 1 base from V and 0 bases from J, with 18 bases between. CDR3 sequence: CASSQGPAGTAATNEKLFF. Written as DNA, the CDR3 is TGTGCCAGCAGCCAAGGCCCGGCGGGAACGGCGGCAACTAATGAAAAACTGTTTTTT.

The chain is built from TRBV12-5 and TRBJ1-1, with D possibly matching TRBD1 (6 bases). CDR1 and CDR2 (germline): LGHNT, FRNRAP. CDR3 length equals 15 residues. Trimming removed 3 bases at V and 4 bases at J, with 15 bases between. This CDR3 reads CASGLTGSYGTEAFF. The CDR3 nucleotides read TGTGCTAGTGGTTTAACAGGGAGTTATGGCACTGAAGCTTTCTTT. Using reference TRBV12-5 and TRBJ1-1 for the parts outside the CDR3, the full variable domain is DARVTQTPRHKVTEMGQEVTMRCQPILGHNTVFWYRQTMMQGLELLAYFRNRAPLDDSGMPKDRFSAEMPDATLATLKIQPSEPRDSAVYFCASGLTGSYGTEAFFGQGTRLTVV.